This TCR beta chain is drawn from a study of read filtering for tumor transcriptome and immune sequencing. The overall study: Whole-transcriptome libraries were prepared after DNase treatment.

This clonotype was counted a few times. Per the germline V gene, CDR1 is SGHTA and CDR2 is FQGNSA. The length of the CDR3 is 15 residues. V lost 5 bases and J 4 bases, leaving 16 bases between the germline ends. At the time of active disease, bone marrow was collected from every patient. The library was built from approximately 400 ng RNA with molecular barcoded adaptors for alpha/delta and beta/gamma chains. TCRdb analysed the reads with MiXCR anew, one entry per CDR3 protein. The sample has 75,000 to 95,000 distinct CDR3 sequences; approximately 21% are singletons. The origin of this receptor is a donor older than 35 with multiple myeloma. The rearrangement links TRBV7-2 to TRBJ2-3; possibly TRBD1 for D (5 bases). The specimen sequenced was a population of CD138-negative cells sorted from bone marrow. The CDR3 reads CASSPSARQPDTQYF. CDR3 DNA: TGTGCCAGCAGCCCCTCCGCTCGACAGCCAGATACGCAGTATTTT.